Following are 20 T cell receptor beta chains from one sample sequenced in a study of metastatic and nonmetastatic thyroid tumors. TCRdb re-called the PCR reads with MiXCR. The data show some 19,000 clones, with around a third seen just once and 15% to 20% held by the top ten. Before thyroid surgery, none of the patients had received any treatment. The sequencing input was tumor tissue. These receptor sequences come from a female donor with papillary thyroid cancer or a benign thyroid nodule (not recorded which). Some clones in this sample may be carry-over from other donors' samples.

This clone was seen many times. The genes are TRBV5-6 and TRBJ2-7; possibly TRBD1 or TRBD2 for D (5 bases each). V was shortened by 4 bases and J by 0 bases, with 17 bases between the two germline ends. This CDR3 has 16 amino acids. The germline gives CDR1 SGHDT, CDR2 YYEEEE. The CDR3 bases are TGTGCCAGCAGCCGTGCCCCCGGGACGGCCTCCTACGAGCAGTACTTC. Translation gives CASSRAPGTASYEQYF.

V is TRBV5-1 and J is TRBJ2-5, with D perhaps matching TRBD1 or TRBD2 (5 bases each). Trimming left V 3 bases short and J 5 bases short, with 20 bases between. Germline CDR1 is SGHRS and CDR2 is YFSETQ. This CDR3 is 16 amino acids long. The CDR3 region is CASSSASRGEYETQYF. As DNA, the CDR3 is TGCGCCAGCAGCTCAGCCTCCCGGGGCGAGTATGAGACCCAGTACTTC.

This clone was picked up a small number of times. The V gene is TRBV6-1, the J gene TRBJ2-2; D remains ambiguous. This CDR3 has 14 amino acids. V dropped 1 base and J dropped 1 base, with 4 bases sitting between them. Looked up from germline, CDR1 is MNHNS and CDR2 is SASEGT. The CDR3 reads CASSEVLNTGELFF. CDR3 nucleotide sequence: TGTGCCAGCAGTGAAGTACTGAACACCGGGGAGCTGTTTTTT.

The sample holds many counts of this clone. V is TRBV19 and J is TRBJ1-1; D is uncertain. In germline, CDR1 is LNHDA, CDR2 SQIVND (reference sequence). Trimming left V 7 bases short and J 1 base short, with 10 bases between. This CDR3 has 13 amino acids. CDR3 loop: CASIPRENTEAFF. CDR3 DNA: TGTGCCAGTATTCCGAGGGAGAACACTGAAGCTTTCTTT.

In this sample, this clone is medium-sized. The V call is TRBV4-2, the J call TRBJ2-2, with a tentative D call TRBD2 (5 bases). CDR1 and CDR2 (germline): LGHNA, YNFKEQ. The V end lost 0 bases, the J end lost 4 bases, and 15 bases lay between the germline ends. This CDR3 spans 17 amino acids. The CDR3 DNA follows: TGTGCCAGCAGCCAAGAGTACGGCCCCGCGGGCACCGGGGAGCTGTTTTTT. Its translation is CASSQEYGPAGTGELFF.

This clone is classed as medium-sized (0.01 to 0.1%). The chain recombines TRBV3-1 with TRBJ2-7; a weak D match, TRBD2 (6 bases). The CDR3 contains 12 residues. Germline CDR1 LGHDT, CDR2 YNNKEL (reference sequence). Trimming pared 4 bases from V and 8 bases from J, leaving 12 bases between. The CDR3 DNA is TGTGCCAGCAGCCGCCCGGGCGGGAAGCAGTACTTC. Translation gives CASSRPGGKQYF.

This CDR3 is CASSLAAGQSSPLHF. The CDR3 DNA sequence: TGTGCCAGCAGCTTAGCGGCAGGGCAATCTTCACCCCTCCACTTT. The rearrangement uses TRBV7-6 and TRBJ1-6, with D maybe TRBD1 (5 bases). Germline assignment: CDR1 SGHVS and CDR2 FNYEAQ. CDR3 length: 15 amino acids. Trimming cost V 0 bases and J 9 bases, with 12 bases left between them.

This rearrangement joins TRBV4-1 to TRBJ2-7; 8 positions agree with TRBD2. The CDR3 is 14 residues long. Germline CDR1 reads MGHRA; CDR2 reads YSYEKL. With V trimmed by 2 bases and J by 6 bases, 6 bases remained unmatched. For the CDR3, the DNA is TGCGCCAGCAGCCAATGGGGGAGCGGGAGCGAGCAGTACTTC. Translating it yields CASSQWGSGSEQYF.

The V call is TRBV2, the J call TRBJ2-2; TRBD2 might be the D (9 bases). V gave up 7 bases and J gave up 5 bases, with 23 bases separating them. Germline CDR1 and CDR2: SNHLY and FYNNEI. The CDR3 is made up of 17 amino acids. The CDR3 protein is CASNRGMSGRRTGELFF. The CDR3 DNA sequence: TGTGCCAGCAACAGGGGGATGAGCGGGAGGAGGACCGGGGAGCTGTTTTTT.

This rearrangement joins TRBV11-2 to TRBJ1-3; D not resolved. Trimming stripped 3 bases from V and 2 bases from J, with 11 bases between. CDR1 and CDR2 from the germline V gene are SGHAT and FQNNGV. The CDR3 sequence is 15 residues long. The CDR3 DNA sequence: TGTGCCAGCAGCTTTGATCTGGGCCCTGGAAACACCATATATTTT. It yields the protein CASSFDLGPGNTIYF. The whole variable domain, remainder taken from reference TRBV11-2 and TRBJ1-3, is EAGVAQSPRYKIIEKRQSVAFWCNPISGHATLYWYQQILGQGPKLLIQFQNNGVVDDSQLPKDRFSAERLKGVDSTLKIQPAKLEDSAVYLCASSFDLGPGNTIYFGEGSWLTVV.

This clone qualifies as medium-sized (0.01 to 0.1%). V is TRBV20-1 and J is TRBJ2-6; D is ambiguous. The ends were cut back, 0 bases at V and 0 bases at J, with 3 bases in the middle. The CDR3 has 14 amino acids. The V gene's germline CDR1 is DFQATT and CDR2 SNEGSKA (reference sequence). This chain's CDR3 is CSARDRSGANVLTF. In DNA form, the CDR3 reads TGCAGTGCTAGAGACCGCTCTGGGGCCAACGTCCTGACTTTC.

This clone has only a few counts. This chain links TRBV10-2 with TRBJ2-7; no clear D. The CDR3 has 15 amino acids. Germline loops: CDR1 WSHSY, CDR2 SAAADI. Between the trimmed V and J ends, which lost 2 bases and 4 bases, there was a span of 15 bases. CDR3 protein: CASSERADAWYEQYF. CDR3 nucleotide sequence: TGCGCCAGCAGTGAGCGAGCCGATGCCTGGTACGAGCAGTACTTC.

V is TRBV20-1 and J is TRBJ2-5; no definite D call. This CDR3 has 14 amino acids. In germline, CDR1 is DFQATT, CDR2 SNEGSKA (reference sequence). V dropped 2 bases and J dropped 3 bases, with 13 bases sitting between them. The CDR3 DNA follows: TGCAGTGCTAGACCCCCCGGGCGAGAAGAGACCCAGTACTTC. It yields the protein CSARPPGREETQYF.

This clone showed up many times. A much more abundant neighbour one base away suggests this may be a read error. The CDR3 bases are TGTGCCTGGGGCCGGGACAGGGGTTCACCCCTCCACTTT. Translation gives CAWGRDRGSPLHF. The genes are TRBV30 and TRBJ1-6; 10 positions agree with TRBD1. CDR3 length: 13 amino acids. The ends lost 5 bases at V and 9 bases at J; junction bases unmatched: 4. CDR1 GTSNPN and CDR2 SVGIG come from the germline V gene (reference sequence).

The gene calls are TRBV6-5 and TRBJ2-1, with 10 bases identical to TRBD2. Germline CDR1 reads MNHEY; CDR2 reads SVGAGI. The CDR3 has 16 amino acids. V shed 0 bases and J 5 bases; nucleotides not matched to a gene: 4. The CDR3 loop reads CASSYSASGGHNEQFF. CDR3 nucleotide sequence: TGTGCCAGCAGTTACTCCGCTAGCGGGGGACACAATGAGCAGTTCTTC.

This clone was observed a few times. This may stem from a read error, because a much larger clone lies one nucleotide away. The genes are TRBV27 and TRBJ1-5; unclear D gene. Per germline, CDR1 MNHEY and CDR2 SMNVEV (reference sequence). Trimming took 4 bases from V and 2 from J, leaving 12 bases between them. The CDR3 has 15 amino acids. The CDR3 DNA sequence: TGTGCCAGCAGTTGGAGGGTGCAAGGCAATCAGCCCCAGCATTTT. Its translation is CASSWRVQGNQPQHF.

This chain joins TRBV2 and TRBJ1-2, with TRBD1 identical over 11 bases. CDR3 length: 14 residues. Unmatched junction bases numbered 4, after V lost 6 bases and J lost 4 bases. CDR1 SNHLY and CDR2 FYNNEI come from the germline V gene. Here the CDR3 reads CASSRDRGGYGYTF. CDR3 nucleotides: TGTGCCAGCAGCCGGGACAGGGGGGGCTATGGCTACACCTTC.

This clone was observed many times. CDR3 nucleotide sequence: TGCAGTGCTAGAGACGCGGGGGACATTCAGTACTTC. It is translated as CSARDAGDIQYF. The rearrangement uses TRBV20-1 and TRBJ2-4, with 7 bases lining up with TRBD2. CDR1 is DFQATT and CDR2 is SNEGSKA in the germline V gene (reference sequence). Trimming took 0 bases from V and 8 from J; bases not matched to a gene: 1. The CDR3 is made up of 12 amino acids.

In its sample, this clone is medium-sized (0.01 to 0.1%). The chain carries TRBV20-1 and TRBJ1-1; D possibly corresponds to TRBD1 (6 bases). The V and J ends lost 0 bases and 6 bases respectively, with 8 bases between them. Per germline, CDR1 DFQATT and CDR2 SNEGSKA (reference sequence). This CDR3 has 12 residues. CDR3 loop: CSAREGAAEAFF. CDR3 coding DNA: TGCAGTGCTAGAGAGGGGGCCGCTGAAGCTTTCTTT.

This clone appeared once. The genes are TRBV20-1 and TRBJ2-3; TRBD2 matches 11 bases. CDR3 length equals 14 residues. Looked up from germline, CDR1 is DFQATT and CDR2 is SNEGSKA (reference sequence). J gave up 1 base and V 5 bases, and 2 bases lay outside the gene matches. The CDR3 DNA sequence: TGCAGTGCTGTAGCGGGGGGGCGCACAGATACGCAGTATTTT. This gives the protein CSAVAGGRTDTQYF.